This T cell receptor (beta chain) was captured in a study of T-cell memory formation after mild COVID-19. With regard to this clonotype: The antigen remains undetermined.

TCRdb passed the 5' RACE reads through MiXCR, listing each CDR3 protein once. The sample gives hundreds of thousands of distinct CDR3 sequences, roughly 19% of which show up once; around 23% is in the top ten. The V and J ends lost 7 bases and 9 bases respectively, with 22 bases between them. Germline V CDR1 and CDR2: SNHLY, FYNNEI. The CDR3 contains 15 residues. Study results and caveats: CD4/CD8 balance held among clones contracting day 15 to 85, and later expanders leaned CD4+.

Source material: PBMCs or a T cell subset sorted from them (not recorded which). The genes are TRBV2 and TRBJ2-4; D is possibly TRBD1 or TRBD2 (5 bases each). This TCR was recovered from a man aged 18 to 30 who had mild COVID-19 (a few samples of this study predate the infection). Cell type and time point are not known. CDR3 in DNA: TGTGCCAGCACCGTCGACAGCCGGGGCGTCGGCATTCAGTACTTC. Its translation is CASTVDSRGVGIQYF.